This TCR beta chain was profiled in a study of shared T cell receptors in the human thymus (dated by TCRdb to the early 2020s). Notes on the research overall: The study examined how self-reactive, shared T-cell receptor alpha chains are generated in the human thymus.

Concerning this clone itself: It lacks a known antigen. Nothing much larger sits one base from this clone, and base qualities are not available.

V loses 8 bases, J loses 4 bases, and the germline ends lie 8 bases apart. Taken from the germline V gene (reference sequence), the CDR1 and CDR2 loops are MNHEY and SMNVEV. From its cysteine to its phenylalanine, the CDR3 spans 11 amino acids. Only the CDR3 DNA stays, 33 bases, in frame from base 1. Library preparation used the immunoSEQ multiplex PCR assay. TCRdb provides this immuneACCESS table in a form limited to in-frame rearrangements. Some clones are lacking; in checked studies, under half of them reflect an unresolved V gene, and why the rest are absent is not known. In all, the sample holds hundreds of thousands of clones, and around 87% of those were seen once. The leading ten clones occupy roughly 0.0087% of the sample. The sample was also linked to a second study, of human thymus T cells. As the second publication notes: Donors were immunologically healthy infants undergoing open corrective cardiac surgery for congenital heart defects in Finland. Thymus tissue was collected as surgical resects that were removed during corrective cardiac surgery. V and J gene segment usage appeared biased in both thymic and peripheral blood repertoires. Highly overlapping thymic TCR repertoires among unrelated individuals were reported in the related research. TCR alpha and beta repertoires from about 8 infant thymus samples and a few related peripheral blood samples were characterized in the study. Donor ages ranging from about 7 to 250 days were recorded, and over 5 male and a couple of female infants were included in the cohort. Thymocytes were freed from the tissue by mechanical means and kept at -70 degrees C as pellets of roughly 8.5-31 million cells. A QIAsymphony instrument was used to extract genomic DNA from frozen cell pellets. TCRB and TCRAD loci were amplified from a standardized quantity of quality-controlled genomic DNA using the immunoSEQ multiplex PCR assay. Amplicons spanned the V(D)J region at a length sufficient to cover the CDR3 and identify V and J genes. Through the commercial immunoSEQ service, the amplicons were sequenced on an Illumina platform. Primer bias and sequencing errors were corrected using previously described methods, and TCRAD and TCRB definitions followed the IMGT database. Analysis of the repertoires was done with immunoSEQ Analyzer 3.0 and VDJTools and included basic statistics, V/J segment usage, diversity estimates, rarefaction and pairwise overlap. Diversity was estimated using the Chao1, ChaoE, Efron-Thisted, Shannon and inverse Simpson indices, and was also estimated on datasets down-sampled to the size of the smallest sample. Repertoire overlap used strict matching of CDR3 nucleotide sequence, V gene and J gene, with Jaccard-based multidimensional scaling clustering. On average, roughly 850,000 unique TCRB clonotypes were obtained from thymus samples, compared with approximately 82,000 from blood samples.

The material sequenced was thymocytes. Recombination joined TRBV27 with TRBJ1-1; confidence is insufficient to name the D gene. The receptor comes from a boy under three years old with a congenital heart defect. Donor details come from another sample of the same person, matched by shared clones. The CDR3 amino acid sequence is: CASCEGTEAFF. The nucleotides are TGTGCCAGCTGCGAGGGCACTGAAGCTTTCTTT.